This record looks at one T cell receptor (beta chain) sequence and its context. The clone's antigen remains unknown. Within one base of it there is no much larger clone, and no base qualities were kept. CD3+ T cells were initially rested overnight at over 2 million cells/mL in RPMI 1640 lacking fetal bovine serum. MACS immunomagnetic beads were used, per the manufacturer's instructions, to isolate CD3+ T cells from PBMCs. This sample was taken from a study of T cell repertoires and leukemia-associated antigens (dated 2019 in TCRdb). About the full investigation: About 5.1 to 6.6 million read pairs and roughly 3.3 to 5.0 million effective reads were obtained per sample, with approximately 17 million effective reads obtained overall. In vitro peptide stimulation of healthy T cells was used with the aim of identifying the antigen recognized by a TCR Vbeta21 clone previously found in CML patients. Beyond this particular receptor, the publication reports: Across the four groups, there were no significant differences in the numbers of Vbeta genes (approximately 60), Jbeta genes (over twelve), VDJ rearrangements, or unique CDR3s. Direct testing of the expanded clones' antigen specificity and function was not done, and further investigation was required.

Total RNA was extracted from the cultured T cells with TRIzol reagent. TCRbeta libraries were amplified from RNA using 5' rapid amplification of cDNA ends (5'RACE). Before sequencing, Qubit, an Agilent instrument, and quantitative PCR were used to check library concentration and integrity. Sequencing of qualified libraries was performed on Illumina HiSeq or MiSeq by a commercial service provider. In the source study's methods: TCR sequences in each sample were identified with MiXCR version 1.8.2. Qualified clones required a CDR3 longer than four amino acids, an in-frame nucleotide length, and no stop codon. A read containing the complete CDR3 structure was defined as an effective read. Validation of expanded clones was performed by RT-PCR with 24 Vbeta primers, GeneScan spectratyping, and Sanger sequencing. TCRdb reprocessed the public reads (quality trimming at Q25 with fastp, clone calling with MiXCR) and kept in-frame beta chains. Entries are consolidated by CDR3 protein sequence, retaining the most common genes and DNA. TCRdb, not the original authors, processed these V and J calls. This sample gives 10,000 to 15,000 distinct CDR3 sequences in total; approximately 39% of them show up just once. The ten largest clones add up to 30% to 40% of the sample.

The CDR3, cysteine through phenylalanine, is 13 amino acids long. Only the CDR3 part of the read is kept: 39 bases, read in frame from the first base. V loses 6 bases, J loses 6 bases, and the germline ends lie 13 bases apart. Based on the germline V gene, the CDR1 and CDR2 sequences are SGHRS and YFSETQ. The sequence is built from TRBV5-1 and TRBJ1-5; TRBD1 is a possible D gene, resting on 5 matching bases. Sequences were obtained from CD3+ T cells sorted from blood and cultured. The TCR sequence derives from a female donor in good health. The DNA reads as follows: TGCGCCAGCAACTCAACAGGAAGTCAGCCCCAGCATTTT. Its protein is CASNSTGSQPQHF.